This TCR beta chain was captured in a study of blood T cell repertoires in COVID-19. Method: immunoSEQ multiplex PCR; TCRdb's copy keeps in-frame clones and lacks some. In the table there are about 58,000 clones, 88% of which are singletons. The CDR3 extends over 16 amino acids. Germline loops: CDR1 SNHLY, CDR2 FYNNEI. V shed 6 bases and J 2 bases; nucleotides not matched to a gene: 10. This chain links TRBV2 with TRBJ1-3, with 7 bases matching TRBD1. The specimen was peripheral blood. The receptor was derived from a woman aged 70-85 years with active COVID-19. CDR3 DNA: TGTGCCAGCAGCCGACAGGGTCAGATAGCTGGAAACACCATATATTTT. It encodes CASSRQGQIAGNTIYF.